This section outlines one TCR beta chain sequence together with its context. What it recognizes is unknown. For the second PCR, which ran for 7 to 11 cycles, a sample-barcoded 5' primer and a J-beta primer mix were used. One entry per CDR3 protein, called by TCRdb with MiXCR from the 5' RACE reads. The sample shows fewer than 1.5 million distinct CDR3 sequences, roughly 40% of them seen only once. The data were obtained in a study of blood T cells in healthy people across ages. General study findings and limits: Unknown donor CMV status possibly confounded expanded clonotype changes. Naive T cell percentage by flow cytometry tracked strongly with beta diversity. Reliance upon unsorted PBMCs precluded definitive naive versus antigen-experienced comparison.

Germline loops: CDR1 SGHRS, CDR2 YFSETQ. The CDR3 length is 17 residues. V dropped 1 base and J dropped 0; count of bases not matched to a gene: 9. Each donor was a healthy Caucasian individual from Russia, aged roughly 6 to 90. The V gene is TRBV5-1, the J gene TRBJ1-2; 7 bases line up with TRBD1. The specimen sequenced was blood. The sequence came from a woman in her late teens or twenties in good health. The CDR3 coding sequence is TGCGCCAGCAGCTTGCCAGGGGGGACAGTTTCTAACTATGGCTACACCTTC. Its protein is CASSLPGGTVSNYGYTF.